The 25 T cell receptor beta chains listed next were all sequenced from one sample in a study of blood T cells in healthy people across ages. A sample-barcoded 5' primer and a J-beta primer mix were used in a second PCR of about 7 to 11 cycles. Each CDR3 protein gets one entry after TCRdb re-called the 5' RACE reads with MiXCR. The table records 1.5 million or so distinct CDR3 sequences, around 39% of them present only once. The sample was blood. The source is a woman aged 18 to 35 in good health.

The V and J genes are TRBV18 and TRBJ1-1; TRBD1 matches at 10 bases. V lost 0 bases and J lost 4; bases outside the gene matches: 8. CDR3 size: 17 residues. The germline CDR1 and CDR2 sequences are KGHSH and LQKENI. CDR3 in amino acids: CASSPPEGTGVSTEAFF. CDR3 nucleotide sequence: TGTGCCAGCTCACCACCGGAGGGGACAGGGGTGTCCACTGAAGCTTTCTTT.

V and J are TRBV4-2 and TRBJ2-6; a possible D gene is TRBD2 (5 bases). Germline CDR1 and CDR2: LGHNA and YNFKEQ. This CDR3 has 20 amino acids. Trimming took 0 bases from V and 0 from J, leaving 18 bases between them. The CDR3 DNA is TGTGCCAGCAGCCAAGATGGAGGAGACCGACTCATCTCTGGGGCCAACGTCCTGACTTTC. This sequence encodes CASSQDGGDRLISGANVLTF.

This clonotype was counted only a few times. The rearrangement links TRBV24-1 to TRBJ2-7; no firm D call. The V end lost 10 bases, the J end lost 3 bases, and 6 bases lay between the germline ends. Germline CDR1 KGHDR, CDR2 SFDVKD. This CDR3 contains 10 residues. The CDR3 spells CATGNYEQYF. The DNA for the CDR3 is TGTGCCACTGGGAACTACGAGCAGTACTTC.

This clonotype showed up just a few times. V is TRBV7-2 and J is TRBJ1-1; no definite D call. The CDR3 covers 11 residues. V lost 5 bases and J 8 bases, leaving 9 bases between the germline ends. Germline values: CDR1 SGHTA, CDR2 FQGNSA. CDR3 amino acids: CASSQYKEAFF. As DNA, the CDR3 is TGTGCCAGCAGCCAATATAAAGAAGCTTTCTTT.

This clonotype was detected a few times. This rearrangement joins TRBV2 to TRBJ1-2, with 7 nucleotides matching TRBD1. Germline CDR1 and CDR2: SNHLY and FYNNEI. J gave up 2 bases and V 10 bases, and 4 bases lay outside the gene matches. The CDR3 consists of 12 residues. DNA of the CDR3: TGTGCCACCCCGACAGGGAACTATGGCTACACCTTC. Translation gives CATPTGNYGYTF.

V gene TRBV9 combines with J gene TRBJ1-5; tentatively, D is TRBD1 (6 bases). In germline, CDR1 is SGDLS, CDR2 YYNGEE. CDR3 size: 15 residues. Trimming removed 0 bases at V and 6 bases at J, with 13 bases between. The CDR3 region has the DNA TGTGCCAGCAGCGTAGGGGAGGGGGTCCTTCAGCCCCAGCATTTT. Translation: CASSVGEGVLQPQHF.

Notes on this clonotype: The junction and the germline gene differ at one end; a read error may be behind it. The rearrangement links TRBV28 to TRBJ2-1, with unresolved D. CDR1 and CDR2 (germline): MDHEN, SYDVKM. CDR3 size: 15 residues. The CDR3 loop reads CASSLYSSSYDEQFF. DNA of the CDR3: TGTGCCAGCAGTTTGTACTCCAGCTCCTACGATGAGCAGTTCTTC.

In its sample, this clonotype was seen many times. The chain has TRBV15 and TRBJ2-3; D is uncertain. Between the trimmed V and J ends, which lost 5 bases and 2 bases, there was a span of 8 bases. The CDR3 sequence is 13 residues long. From germline, CDR1 is LNHNV and CDR2 YYDKDF (reference sequence). The CDR3 nucleotides are TGTGCCACCAGCGTCGACGTCACAGATACGCAGTATTTT. Its translation: CATSVDVTDTQYF.

This clonotype was detected only a few times. V and J are TRBV25-1 and TRBJ2-7, with 10 bases lining up with TRBD2. CDR3 size: 14 residues. Germline CDR1 reads MGHDK; CDR2 reads SYGVNS. J was trimmed by 0 bases and V by 10 bases; bases with no gene match: 6. CDR3 in amino acids: CATELAGSSYEQYF. The DNA for the CDR3 is TGTGCCACCGAACTAGCGGGAAGCTCCTACGAGCAGTACTTC.

There are a few counts of this clonotype. V usage is TRBV4-1 and J usage is TRBJ2-7, with 9 bases fitting TRBD1. The CDR3 is made up of 15 amino acids. Looked up from germline, CDR1 is MGHRA and CDR2 is YSYEKL. Germline trimming cut 0 bases from V and 1 base from J; bases unmatched to any gene: 1. The CDR3 loop is CASSQEGTGSYEQYF. The CDR3 coding sequence is TGCGCCAGCAGCCAAGAAGGGACAGGGTCCTACGAGCAGTACTTC.

The chain recombines TRBV27 with TRBJ1-2; TRBD1 might be the D (6 bases). The V end was cut by 9 bases, the J end by 2 bases, with 22 bases between. There are 16 residues in the CDR3. Per germline, CDR1 MNHEY and CDR2 SMNVEV (reference sequence). The CDR3 DNA follows: TGTGCCAGTGCTTCAACAGGGCCGGTGATAAACTATGGCTACACCTTC. Its translation is CASASTGPVINYGYTF.

The chain links TRBV7-9 to TRBJ1-5, with 7 bases aligning to TRBD1. Germline values: CDR1 SEHNR, CDR2 FQNEAQ (reference sequence). Germline trimming cut 4 bases from V and 5 bases from J; bases unmatched to any gene: 8. This CDR3 is 15 amino acids long. In nucleotides, the CDR3 is TGTGCCAGCAGCTACACAGGGGCCTTAGATCAGCCCCAGCATTTT. Amino acids: CASSYTGALDQPQHF. The whole variable domain, remainder taken from reference TRBV7-9 and TRBJ1-5, is DTGVSQNPRHKITKRGQNVTFRCDPISEHNRLYWYRQTLGQGPEFLTYFQNEAQLEKSRLLSDRFSAERPKGSFSTLEIQRTEQGDSAMYLCASSYTGALDQPQHFGDGTRLSIL.

V usage is TRBV3-1 and J usage is TRBJ2-3; D uncertain. V shed 1 base and J shed 4 bases, with 9 bases lying between them. The CDR3 sequence is 14 residues long. Germline CDR1 reads LGHDT; CDR2 reads YNNKEL (reference sequence). CDR3 residues: CASSQGKSSDTQYF. The CDR3 DNA reads as TGTGCCAGCAGCCAAGGAAAGAGCTCAGATACGCAGTATTTT.

The V and J genes are TRBV2 and TRBJ1-3; D unresolved. V dropped 4 bases and J dropped 4 bases, with 14 bases sitting between them. The V gene's germline CDR1 is SNHLY and CDR2 FYNNEI. This CDR3 region has 15 residues. This chain's CDR3 is CASSGVLGVGNTIYF. CDR3 sequence (DNA): TGTGCCAGCAGTGGGGTATTGGGTGTCGGAAACACCATATATTTT.

This clonotype has just a few counts. V and J are TRBV12-3 or TRBV12-4 and TRBJ2-1; 9 nucleotides match TRBD2. With V trimmed by 1 base and J by 6 bases, 7 bases remained unmatched. This CDR3 is built from 16 residues. In DNA, the CDR3 is TGTGCCAGCAGTTTAGGTGGACTAGCGTTCAGCAATGAGCAGTTCTTC. Translation: CASSLGGLAFSNEQFF.

This clonotype occurred once. V usage is TRBV30 and J usage is TRBJ2-7; 7 bases agree with TRBD2. CDR3 length equals 14 residues. The J segment lost 1 base and the V segment lost 3 bases, leaving 6 bases of the junction unmatched. CDR1 is GTSNPN and CDR2 is SVGIG in the germline V gene (reference sequence). For the CDR3, the DNA is TGTGCCTGGAGGGAACCGGGAGGATCCTACGAGCAGTACTTC. Translating it yields CAWREPGGSYEQYF.

The table lists this clonotype with a few counts. The CDR3 region is CASSDPGELGWEQYF. The CDR3 region has the DNA TGTGCCAGCAGTGACCCCGGCGAACTGGGGTGGGAGCAGTACTTC. The J gene is TRBJ2-7, the V gene TRBV6-1; D not resolved. V was clipped by 3 bases and J by 7 bases, with 19 bases between them. CDR1 MNHNS and CDR2 SASEGT come from the germline V gene. The CDR3 totals 15 residues.

This clonotype was seen a handful of times. The DNA of the CDR3 is TGTGCCGCCTCTGGCAGTTTCTACGAGCAGTACTTC. This translates into CAASGSFYEQYF. This chain connects TRBV10-3 to TRBJ2-7; D is ambiguous. Between the trimmed V and J ends, which lost 11 bases and 3 bases, there was a span of 14 bases. The CDR3 contains 12 residues. CDR1 and CDR2 (germline): ENHRY, SYGVKD.

This clonotype was counted a single time. The J gene is TRBJ2-1, the V gene TRBV25-1, with 7 positions matching TRBD2. Germline V gene data show CDR1 as MGHDK and CDR2 as SYGVNS. CDR3 size: 21 residues. V dropped 1 base and J dropped 7; count of bases not matched to a gene: 25. CDR3 sequence (DNA): TGTGCCAGCAGTGAATTACGGTGGCTAGCGGAGGCCCCGTTTCGAGTAAATGAGCAGTTCTTC. Its translation is CASSELRWLAEAPFRVNEQFF.

The chain recombines TRBV9 with TRBJ2-7, with unresolved D. Germline CDR1 and CDR2: SGDLS and YYNGEE. This CDR3 is built from 13 residues. Trimming took 0 bases from V and 6 from J, leaving 10 bases between them. This CDR3 reads CASSVDMGFEQYF. The CDR3 DNA is TGTGCCAGCAGCGTAGACATGGGGTTCGAGCAGTACTTC. The full variable domain, its missing parts supplied by reference TRBV9 and TRBJ2-7, is DSGVTQTPKHLITATGQRVTLRCSPRSGDLSVYWYQQSLDQGLQFLIQYYNGEERAKGNILERFSAQQFPDLHSELNLSSLELGDSALYFCASSVDMGFEQYFGPGTRLTVT.

The chain combines TRBV7-3 with TRBJ2-1; TRBD2 matches 13 bases. The last part of the DNA fits TRBJ2-7 better; the J call may be wrong. CDR1 and CDR2 (germline): SGHTA, FQGTGA. The CDR3 consists of 17 residues. CDR3 sequence: CASSGGLAGAAYNEQYF. The CDR3 DNA reads as TGTGCCAGCAGCGGAGGACTAGCGGGGGCCGCATACAATGAGCAGTACTTC.

DNA for the CDR3: TGTGCCAGCTCACCCTCTCCGACAGGGTGGGAGCAGTACTTC. As protein: CASSPSPTGWEQYF. V and J are TRBV18 and TRBJ2-5; TRBD1 matches at 7 bases. The V segment lost 3 bases and the J segment 11 bases; nucleotides outside the gene matches: 12. Germline V gene sequence: CDR1 KGHSH, CDR2 LQKENI. This CDR3 is built from 14 residues.

This chain links TRBV20-1 with TRBJ2-7; a weak D match, TRBD1 (6 bases). This CDR3 has 15 amino acids. V dropped 3 bases and J dropped 2 bases, with 17 bases sitting between them. Per the germline V gene, CDR1 is DFQATT and CDR2 is SNEGSKA (reference sequence). The CDR3 loop reads CSASDAGTPTYEQYF. The CDR3 nucleotides are TGCAGTGCTAGTGATGCCGGGACACCCACCTACGAGCAGTACTTC.

V usage is TRBV12-3 or TRBV12-4 and J usage is TRBJ2-1; maybe TRBD2 (5 bases). V was trimmed by 7 bases and J by 10 bases, leaving 17 bases between them. The CDR3 totals 13 residues. Here the CDR3 reads CASTSTRMGEQFF. CDR3 nucleotide sequence: TGTGCCAGCACCTCCACTAGGATGGGCGAGCAGTTCTTC.

There are many counts of this clonotype. This chain uses TRBV10-2 with TRBJ1-2; tentative D call: TRBD1 (5 bases). The germline V and J ends were trimmed by 2 bases and 13 bases, with 20 bases remaining between them. Per the germline V gene, CDR1 is WSHSY and CDR2 is SAAADI. The CDR3 runs 14 residues. CDR3 protein: CASSEKPGTSLATF. The CDR3 nucleotides read TGCGCCAGCAGTGAGAAGCCGGGGACTAGTCTAGCCACCTTC.